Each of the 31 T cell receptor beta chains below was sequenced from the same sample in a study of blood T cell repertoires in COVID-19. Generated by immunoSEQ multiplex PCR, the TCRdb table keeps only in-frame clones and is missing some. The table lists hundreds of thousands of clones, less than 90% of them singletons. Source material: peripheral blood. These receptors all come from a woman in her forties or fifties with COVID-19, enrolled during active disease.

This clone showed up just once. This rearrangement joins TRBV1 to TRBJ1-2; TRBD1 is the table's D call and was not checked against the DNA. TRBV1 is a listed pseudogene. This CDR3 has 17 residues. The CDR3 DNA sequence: TGCACCAGCAGCCAAGACCTGGGGGCAGGGTCTAACTATGGCTACACCTTC. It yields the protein CTSSQDLGAGSNYGYTF.

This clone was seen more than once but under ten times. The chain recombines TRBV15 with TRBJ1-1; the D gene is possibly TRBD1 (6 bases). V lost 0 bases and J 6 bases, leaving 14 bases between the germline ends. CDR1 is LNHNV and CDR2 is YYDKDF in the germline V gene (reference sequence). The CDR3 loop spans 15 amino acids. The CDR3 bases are TGTGCCACCAGCAGAGATCTCAGGGGTTGGGCTGAAGCTTTCTTT. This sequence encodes CATSRDLRGWAEAFF. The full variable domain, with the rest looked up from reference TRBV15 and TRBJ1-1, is DAMVIQNPRYQVTQFGKPVTLSCSQTLNHNVMYWYQQKSSQAPKLLFHYYDKDFNNEADTPDNFQSRRPNTSFCFLDIRSPGLGDTAMYLCATSRDLRGWAEAFFGQGTRLTVV.

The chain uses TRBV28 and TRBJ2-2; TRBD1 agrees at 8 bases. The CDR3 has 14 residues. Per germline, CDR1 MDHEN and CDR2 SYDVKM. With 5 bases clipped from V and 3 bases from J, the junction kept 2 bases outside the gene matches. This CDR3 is CASSAGGHTGELFF. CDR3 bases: TGTGCCAGCAGTGCAGGGGGCCACACCGGGGAGCTGTTTTTT. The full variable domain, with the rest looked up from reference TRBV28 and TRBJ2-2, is DVKVTQSSRYLVKRTGEKVFLECVQDMDHENMFWYRQDPGLGLRLIYFSYDVKMKEKGDIPEGYSVSREKKERFSLILESASTNQTSMYLCASSAGGHTGELFFGEGSRLTVL.

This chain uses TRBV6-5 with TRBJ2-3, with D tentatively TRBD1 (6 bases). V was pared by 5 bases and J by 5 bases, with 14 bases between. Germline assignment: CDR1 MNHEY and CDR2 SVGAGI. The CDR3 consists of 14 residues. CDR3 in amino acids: CASSPDRPRDTQYF. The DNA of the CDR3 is TGTGCCAGCAGTCCCGACAGGCCCAGAGATACGCAGTATTTT.

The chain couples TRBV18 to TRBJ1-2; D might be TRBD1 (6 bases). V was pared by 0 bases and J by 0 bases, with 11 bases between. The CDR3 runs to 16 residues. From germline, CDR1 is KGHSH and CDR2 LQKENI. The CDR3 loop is CASSPPRDTPNYGYTF. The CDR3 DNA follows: TGTGCCAGCTCACCACCCCGGGACACACCTAACTATGGCTACACCTTC. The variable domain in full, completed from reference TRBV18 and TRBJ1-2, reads NAGVMQNPRHLVRRRGQEARLRCSPMKGHSHVYWYRQLPEEGLKFMVYLQKENIIDESGMPKERFSAEFPKEGPSILRIQQVVRGDSAAYFCASSPPRDTPNYGYTFGSGTRLTVV.

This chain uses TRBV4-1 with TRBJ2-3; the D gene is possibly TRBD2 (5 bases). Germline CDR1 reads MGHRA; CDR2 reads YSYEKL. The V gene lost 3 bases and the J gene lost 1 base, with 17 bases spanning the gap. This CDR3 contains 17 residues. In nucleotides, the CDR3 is TGCGCCAGCAGCCACCCCATTACCGGGATCCGCACAGATACGCAGTATTTT. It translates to CASSHPITGIRTDTQYF.

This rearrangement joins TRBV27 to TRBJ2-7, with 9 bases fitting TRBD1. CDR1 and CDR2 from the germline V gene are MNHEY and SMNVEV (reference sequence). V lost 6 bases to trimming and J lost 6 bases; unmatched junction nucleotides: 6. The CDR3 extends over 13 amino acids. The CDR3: CASSGLTGGEQYF. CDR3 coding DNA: TGTGCCAGCAGCGGCTTGACAGGGGGCGAGCAGTACTTC.

Here the CDR3 reads CASSNRDRGDYEQYF. The CDR3 bases are TGTGCCAGCAGTAACCGGGACAGGGGGGACTACGAGCAGTACTTC. The gene calls are TRBV6-5 and TRBJ2-7; 11 bases fit TRBD1. Germline assignment: CDR1 MNHEY and CDR2 SVGAGI. The CDR3 covers 15 residues. V lost 5 bases to trimming and J lost 3 bases; unmatched junction nucleotides: 6.

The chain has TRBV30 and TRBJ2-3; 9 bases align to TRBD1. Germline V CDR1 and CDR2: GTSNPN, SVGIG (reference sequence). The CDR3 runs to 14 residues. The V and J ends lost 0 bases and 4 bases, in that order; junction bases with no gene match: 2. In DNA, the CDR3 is TGTGCCTGGAGTGTGGGGACAGGGTCAGATACGCAGTATTTT. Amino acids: CAWSVGTGSDTQYF.

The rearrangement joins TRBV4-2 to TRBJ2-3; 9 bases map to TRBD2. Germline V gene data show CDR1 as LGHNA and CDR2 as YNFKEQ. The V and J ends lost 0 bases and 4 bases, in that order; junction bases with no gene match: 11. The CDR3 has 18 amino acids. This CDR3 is CASSQDHLRQRGADTQYF. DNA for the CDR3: TGTGCCAGCAGCCAAGATCATCTTCGCCAGCGGGGGGCAGATACGCAGTATTTT.

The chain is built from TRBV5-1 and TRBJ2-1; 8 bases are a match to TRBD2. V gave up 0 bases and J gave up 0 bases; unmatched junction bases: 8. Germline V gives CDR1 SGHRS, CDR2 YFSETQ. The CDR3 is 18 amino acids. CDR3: CASSLGAGGRSSYNEQFF. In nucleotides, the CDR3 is TGCGCCAGCAGCTTGGGGGCGGGGGGCAGAAGCTCCTACAATGAGCAGTTCTTC.

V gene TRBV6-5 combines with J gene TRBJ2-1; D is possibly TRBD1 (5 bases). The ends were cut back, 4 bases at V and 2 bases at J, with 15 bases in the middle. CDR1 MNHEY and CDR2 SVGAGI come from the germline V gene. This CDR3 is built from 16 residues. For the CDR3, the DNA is TGTGCCAGCAGTTTGGGGTTTCAGGGTCCCTACAATGAGCAGTTCTTC. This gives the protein CASSLGFQGPYNEQFF.

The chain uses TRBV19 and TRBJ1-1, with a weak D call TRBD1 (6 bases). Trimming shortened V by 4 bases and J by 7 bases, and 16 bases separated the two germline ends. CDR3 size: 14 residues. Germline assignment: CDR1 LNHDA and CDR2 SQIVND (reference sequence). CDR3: CASSTWGGRSEAFF. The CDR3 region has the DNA TGTGCCAGTAGTACCTGGGGGGGCCGGAGTGAAGCTTTCTTT.

CDR3 coding DNA: TGTGCCACCAGCAGAGATCTAGCCAAAAACATTCAGTACTTC. This sequence encodes CATSRDLAKNIQYF. The chain recombines TRBV15 with TRBJ2-4; D is unclear. The germline gives CDR1 LNHNV, CDR2 YYDKDF (reference sequence). Deletions cut 0 bases from V and 0 bases from J, with 3 bases between. The CDR3 runs to 14 residues.

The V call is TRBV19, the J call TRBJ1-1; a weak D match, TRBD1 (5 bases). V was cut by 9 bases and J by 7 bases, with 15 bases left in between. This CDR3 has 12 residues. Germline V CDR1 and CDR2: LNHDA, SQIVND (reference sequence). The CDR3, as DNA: TGTGCCAGCTGGGGGGGAGCTAGTGAAGCTTTCTTT. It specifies CASWGGASEAFF. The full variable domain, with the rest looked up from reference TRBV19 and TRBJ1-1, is DGGITQSPKYLFRKEGQNVTLSCEQNLNHDAMYWYRQDPGQGLRLIYYSQIVNDFQKGDIAEGYSVSREKKESFPLTVTSAQKNPTAFYLCASWGGASEAFFGQGTRLTVV.

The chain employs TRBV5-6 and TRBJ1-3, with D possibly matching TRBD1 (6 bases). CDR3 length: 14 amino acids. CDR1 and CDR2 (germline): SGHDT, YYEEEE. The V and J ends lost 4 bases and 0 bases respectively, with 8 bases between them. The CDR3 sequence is CASSQGISGNTIYF. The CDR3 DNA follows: TGTGCCAGCAGCCAGGGGATCTCTGGAAACACCATATATTTT.

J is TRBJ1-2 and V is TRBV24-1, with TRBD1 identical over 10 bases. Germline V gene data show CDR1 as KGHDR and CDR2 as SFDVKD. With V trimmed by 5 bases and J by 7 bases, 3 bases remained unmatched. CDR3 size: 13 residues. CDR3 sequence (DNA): TGTGCCACCAGTGGGGACAGGGGCGGTGGCTACACCTTC. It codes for CATSGDRGGGYTF.

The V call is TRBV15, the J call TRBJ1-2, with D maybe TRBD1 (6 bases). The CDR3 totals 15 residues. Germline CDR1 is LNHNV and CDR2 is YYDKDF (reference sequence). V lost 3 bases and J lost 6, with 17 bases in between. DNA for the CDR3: TGTGCCACCAGCAGGGAAGGACAGATCTATGATGGCTACACCTTC. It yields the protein CATSREGQIYDGYTF. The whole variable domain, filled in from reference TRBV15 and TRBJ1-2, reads DAMVIQNPRYQVTQFGKPVTLSCSQTLNHNVMYWYQQKSSQAPKLLFHYYDKDFNNEADTPDNFQSRRPNTSFCFLDIRSPGLGDTAMYLCATSREGQIYDGYTFGSGTRLTVV.

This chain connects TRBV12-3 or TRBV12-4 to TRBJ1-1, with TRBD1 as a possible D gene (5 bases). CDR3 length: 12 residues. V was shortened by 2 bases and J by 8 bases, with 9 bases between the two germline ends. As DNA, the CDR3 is TGTGCCAGCAGTTTAACCAGGGTCGAAGCTTTCTTT. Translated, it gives CASSLTRVEAFF.

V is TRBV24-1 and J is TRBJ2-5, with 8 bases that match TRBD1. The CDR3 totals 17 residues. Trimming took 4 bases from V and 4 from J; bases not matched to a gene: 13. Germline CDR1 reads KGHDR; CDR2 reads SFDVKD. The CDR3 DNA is TGTGCCACCAGTGACCCAACGGAGGCCAGGGGGCGAGAGACCCAGTACTTC. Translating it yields CATSDPTEARGRETQYF.

The CDR3 protein is CASRQGAAEAFF. DNA for the CDR3: TGTGCCAGCAGACAGGGGGCTGCTGAAGCTTTCTTT. This chain links TRBV3-1 (or the pseudogene TRBV3-2) with TRBJ1-1; TRBD1 aligns across 9 bases. CDR3 size: 12 residues. The V and J ends lost 6 bases and 6 bases, in that order; junction bases with no gene match: 2. The V gene's germline CDR1 is LGHDT and CDR2 YNNKEL (reference sequence).

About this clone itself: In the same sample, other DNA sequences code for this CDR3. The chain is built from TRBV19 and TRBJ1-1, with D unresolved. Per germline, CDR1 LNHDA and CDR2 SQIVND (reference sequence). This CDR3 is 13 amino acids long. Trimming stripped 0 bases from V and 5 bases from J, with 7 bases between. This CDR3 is CASSIDLETEAFF. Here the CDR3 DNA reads TGTGCCAGTAGTATAGATCTGGAGACTGAAGCTTTCTTT.

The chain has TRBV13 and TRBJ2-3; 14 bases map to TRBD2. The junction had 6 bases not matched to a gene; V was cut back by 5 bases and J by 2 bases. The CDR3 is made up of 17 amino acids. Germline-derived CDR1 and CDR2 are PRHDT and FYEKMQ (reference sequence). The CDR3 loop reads CASSMGTSGGLTDTQYF. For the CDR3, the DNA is TGTGCCAGCAGCATGGGGACTAGCGGGGGCCTCACAGATACGCAGTATTTT.

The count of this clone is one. CDR3 DNA: TGTGCCAGCAGCGTACGGGACAGGGCTGAAGCTTTCTTT. Translation: CASSVRDRAEAFF. The rearrangement links TRBV11-2 to TRBJ1-1, with 9 bases identical to TRBD1. This CDR3 region has 13 residues. The V segment lost 5 bases and the J segment 6 bases; nucleotides outside the gene matches: 4. Per germline, CDR1 SGHAT and CDR2 FQNNGV.

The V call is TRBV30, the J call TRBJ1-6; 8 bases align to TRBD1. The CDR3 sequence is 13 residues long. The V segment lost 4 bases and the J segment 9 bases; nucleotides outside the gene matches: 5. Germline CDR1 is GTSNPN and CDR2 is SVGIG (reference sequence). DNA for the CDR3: TGTGCCTGGACCGGACAGGGAAGTTCACCCCTCCACTTT. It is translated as CAWTGQGSSPLHF.

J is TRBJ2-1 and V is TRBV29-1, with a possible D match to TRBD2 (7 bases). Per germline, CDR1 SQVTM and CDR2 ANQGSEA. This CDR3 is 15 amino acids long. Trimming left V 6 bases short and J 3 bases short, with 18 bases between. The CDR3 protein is CSVTLGASGYNEQFF. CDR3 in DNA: TGCAGCGTCACCCTGGGGGCTAGCGGCTACAATGAGCAGTTCTTC.

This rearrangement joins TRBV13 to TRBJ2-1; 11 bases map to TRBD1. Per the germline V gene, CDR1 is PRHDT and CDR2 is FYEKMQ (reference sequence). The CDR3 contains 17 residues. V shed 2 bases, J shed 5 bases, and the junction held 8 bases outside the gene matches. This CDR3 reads CASSLNLGGQGDNEQFF. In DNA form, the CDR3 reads TGTGCCAGCAGCTTAAATTTGGGGGGACAGGGGGACAATGAGCAGTTCTTC.

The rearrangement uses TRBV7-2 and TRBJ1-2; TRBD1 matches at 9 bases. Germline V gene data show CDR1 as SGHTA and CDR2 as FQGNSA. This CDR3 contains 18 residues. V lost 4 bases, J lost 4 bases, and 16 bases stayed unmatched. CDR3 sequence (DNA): TGTGCCAGCAGCTCCTCCGGGACAGGGATTTCTCGGACCTATGGCTACACCTTC. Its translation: CASSSSGTGISRTYGYTF.

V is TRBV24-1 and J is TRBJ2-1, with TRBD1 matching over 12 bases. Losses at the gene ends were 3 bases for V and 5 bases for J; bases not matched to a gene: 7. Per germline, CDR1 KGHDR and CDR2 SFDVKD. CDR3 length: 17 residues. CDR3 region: CATSDRGQGAGDNEQFF. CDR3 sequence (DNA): TGTGCCACCAGTGATAGGGGACAGGGGGCCGGGGACAATGAGCAGTTCTTC.

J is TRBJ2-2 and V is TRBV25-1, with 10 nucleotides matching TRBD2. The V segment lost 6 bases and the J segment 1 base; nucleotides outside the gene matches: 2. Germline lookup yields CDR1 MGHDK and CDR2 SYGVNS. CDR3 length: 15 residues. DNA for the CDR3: TGTGCCAGCAGCACTAGCGGGGTGAACACCGGGGAGCTGTTTTTT. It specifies CASSTSGVNTGELFF.

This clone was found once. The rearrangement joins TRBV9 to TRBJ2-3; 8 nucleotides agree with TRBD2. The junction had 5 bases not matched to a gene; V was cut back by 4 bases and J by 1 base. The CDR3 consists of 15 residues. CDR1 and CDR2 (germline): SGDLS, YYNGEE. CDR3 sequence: CASSPIAGRTDTQYF. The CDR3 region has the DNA TGTGCCAGCAGCCCAATAGCGGGGCGCACAGATACGCAGTATTTT.